One and the same sample provided the 8 T cell receptor beta chains below, sequenced in a study of blood T cell repertoires in COVID-19. Sequencing used immunoSEQ multiplex PCR; TCRdb keeps in-frame clones, though not all of them. This sample carries around 250,000 clones, over 70% of them seen once, and the ten largest clones take 5.7%. Sequencing was performed on peripheral blood. Receptor source: an elderly man with acute or convalescent COVID-19.

This clone was recorded once. The rearrangement uses TRBV3-1 (or the pseudogene TRBV3-2) and TRBJ1-2, with TRBD1 as a possible D gene (6 bases). Germline V lookup: CDR1 LGHDT, CDR2 YNNKEL (reference sequence). Trimming left V 3 bases short and J 13 bases short, with 15 bases between. The CDR3 spans 12 residues. The CDR3 DNA sequence: TGTGCCAGCAGCCATGGACAGTATCAGTCCACCTTC. Translation gives CASSHGQYQSTF.

V and J are TRBV25-1 and TRBJ2-7, with 9 bases fitting TRBD1. Germline CDR1 MGHDK, CDR2 SYGVNS. The CDR3 is 13 amino acids. Trimming took 7 bases from V and 9 from J; bases not matched to a gene: 10. The CDR3 sequence is CASTPDRGWWQYF. The CDR3 nucleotides are TGTGCCAGCACCCCAGACAGGGGGTGGTGGCAGTACTTC.

The table lists this clone with a few counts. The chain couples TRBV16 to TRBJ2-2; D is unresolved. V lost 3 bases to trimming and J lost 1 base, with 12 bases between them. The germline V gene encodes CDR1 KGHSY and CDR2 FQNENV. This CDR3 is built from 16 residues. The CDR3 DNA reads as TGTGCCAGCAGCCAGCCCGGTAGACAGAACACCGGGGAGCTGTTTTTT. Its protein product is CASSQPGRQNTGELFF.

This clone was seen once. V gene TRBV15 combines with J gene TRBJ2-3; D not certain. V lost 1 base and J 2 bases, leaving 10 bases between the germline ends. The germline CDR1 and CDR2 sequences are LNHNV and YYDKDF (reference sequence). The CDR3 sequence is 15 residues long. DNA for the CDR3: TGTGCCACCAGCAGAGGAGGTCTCCTCACAGATACGCAGTATTTT. Amino acids: CATSRGGLLTDTQYF.

The V call is TRBV11-2, the J call TRBJ2-5, with 7 bases identical to TRBD1. CDR3 length: 16 amino acids. The J segment lost 4 bases and the V segment lost 1 base, leaving 9 bases of the junction unmatched. The germline V gene has CDR1 SGHAT and CDR2 FQNNGV. The CDR3 DNA follows: TGTGCCAGCAGCTTAGTAGGGGGCCTGAGGTCAGAGACCCAGTACTTC. Its protein is CASSLVGGLRSETQYF.

The chain combines TRBV4-2 with TRBJ2-3; 7 bases fit TRBD1. Germline V gives CDR1 LGHNA, CDR2 YNFKEQ. This CDR3 is built from 14 residues. J lost 9 bases, V lost 0 bases, and 6 bases had no gene match. The chain's CDR3 is CASSQDPRQGTQYF. The CDR3 DNA reads as TGTGCCAGCAGCCAAGACCCAAGACAGGGCACGCAGTATTTT.

The genes are TRBV5-5 and TRBJ2-7, with TRBD2 identical over 9 bases. This CDR3 has 16 amino acids. The junction had 4 bases not matched to a gene; V was cut back by 0 bases and J by 0 bases. CDR1 and CDR2 (germline): SGHKS, YYEKEE (reference sequence). CDR3 coding DNA: TGTGCCAGCAGCTTGGGGCTAGCGGGAAACTCCTACGAGCAGTACTTC. This codes for CASSLGLAGNSYEQYF. Full variable domain (remainder filled in from reference TRBV5-5 and TRBJ2-7): DAGVTQSPTHLIKTRGQQVTLRCSPISGHKSVSWYQQVLGQGPQFIFQYYEKEERGRGNFPDRFSARQFPNYSSELNVNALLLGDSALYLCASSLGLAGNSYEQYFGPGTRLTVT.

The chain carries TRBV7-2 and TRBJ1-1; TRBD1 aligns across 9 bases. The CDR3 consists of 15 residues. V lost 7 bases and J lost 5; bases outside the gene matches: 11. From germline, CDR1 is SGHTA and CDR2 FQGNSA. The CDR3 nucleotides are TGTGCCAGCACCCCAAGGACAGGGGCCGGGACTGAAGCTTTCTTT. It translates to CASTPRTGAGTEAFF.